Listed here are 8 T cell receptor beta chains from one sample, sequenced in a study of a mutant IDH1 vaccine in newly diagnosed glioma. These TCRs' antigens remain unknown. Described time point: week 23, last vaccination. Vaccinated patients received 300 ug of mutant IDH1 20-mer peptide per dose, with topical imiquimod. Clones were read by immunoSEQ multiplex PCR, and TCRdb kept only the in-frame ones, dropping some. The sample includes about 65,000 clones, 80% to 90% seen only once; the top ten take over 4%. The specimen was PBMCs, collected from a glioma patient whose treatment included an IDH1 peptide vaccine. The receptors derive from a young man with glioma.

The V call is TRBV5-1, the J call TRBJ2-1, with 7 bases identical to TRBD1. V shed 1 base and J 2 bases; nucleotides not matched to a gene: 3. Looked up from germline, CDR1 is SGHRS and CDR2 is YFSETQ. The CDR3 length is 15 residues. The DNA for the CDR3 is TGCGCCAGCAGCTTGACCGGGACAGCCTACAATGAGCAGTTCTTC. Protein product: CASSLTGTAYNEQFF.

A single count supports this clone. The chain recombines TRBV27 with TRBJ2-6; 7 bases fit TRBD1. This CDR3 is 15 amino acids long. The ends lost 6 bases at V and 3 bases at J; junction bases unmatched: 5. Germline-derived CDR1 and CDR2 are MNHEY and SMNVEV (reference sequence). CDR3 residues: CASSKDRVGANVLTF. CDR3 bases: TGTGCCAGCAGCAAAGACAGGGTTGGGGCCAACGTCCTGACTTTC.

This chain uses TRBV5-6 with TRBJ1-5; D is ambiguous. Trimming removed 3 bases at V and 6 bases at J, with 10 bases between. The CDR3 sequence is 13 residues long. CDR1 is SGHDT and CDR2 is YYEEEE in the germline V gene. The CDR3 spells CASSSGTSQPQHF. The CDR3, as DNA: TGTGCCAGCAGCTCCGGTACGTCTCAGCCCCAGCATTTT.

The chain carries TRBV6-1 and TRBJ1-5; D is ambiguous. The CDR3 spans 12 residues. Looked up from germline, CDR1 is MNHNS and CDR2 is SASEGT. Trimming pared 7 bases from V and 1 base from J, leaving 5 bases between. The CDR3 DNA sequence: TGTGCCAGCACAAGGAGCAATCAGCCCCAGCATTTT. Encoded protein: CASTRSNQPQHF.

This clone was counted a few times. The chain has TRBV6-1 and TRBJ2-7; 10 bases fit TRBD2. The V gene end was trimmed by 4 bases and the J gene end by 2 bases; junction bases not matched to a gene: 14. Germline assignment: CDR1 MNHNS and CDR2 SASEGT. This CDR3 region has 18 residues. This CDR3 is CASSAVGLSGGPTYEQYF. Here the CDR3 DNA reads TGTGCCAGCAGTGCAGTGGGCCTTAGCGGGGGGCCAACCTACGAGCAGTACTTC.

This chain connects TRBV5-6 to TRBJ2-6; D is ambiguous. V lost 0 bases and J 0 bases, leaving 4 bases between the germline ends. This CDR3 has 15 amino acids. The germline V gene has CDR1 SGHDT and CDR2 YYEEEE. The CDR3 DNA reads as TGTGCCAGCAGCTTGGACAGCTCTGGGGCCAACGTCCTGACTTTC. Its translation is CASSLDSSGANVLTF.

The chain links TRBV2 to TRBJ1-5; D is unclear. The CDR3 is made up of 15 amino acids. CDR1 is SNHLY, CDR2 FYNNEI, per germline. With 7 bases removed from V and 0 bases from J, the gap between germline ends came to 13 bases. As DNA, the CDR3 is TGTGCCAGCACAAAAGATGAGGGTAGCAATCAGCCCCAGCATTTT. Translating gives CASTKDEGSNQPQHF. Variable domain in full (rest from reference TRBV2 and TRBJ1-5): EPEVTQTPSHQVTQMGQEVILRCVPISNHLYFYWYRQILGQKVEFLVSFYNNEISEKSEIFDDQFSVERPDGSNFTLKIRSTKLEDSAMYFCASTKDEGSNQPQHFGDGTRLSIL.

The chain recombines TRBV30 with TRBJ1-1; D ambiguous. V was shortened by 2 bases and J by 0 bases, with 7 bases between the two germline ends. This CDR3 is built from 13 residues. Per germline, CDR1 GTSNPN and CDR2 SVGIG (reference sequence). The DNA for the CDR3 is TGTGCCTGGAGTAAAACACTGAACACTGAAGCTTTCTTT. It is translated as CAWSKTLNTEAFF.